This passage covers 6 T cell receptor beta chains from one sample sequenced in a study of blood T cells in healthy people across ages (dated by TCRdb to about 2015). The library relied on 5' RACE. TCRdb names Illumina HiSeq 2500 as the instrument used. The second PCR ran for roughly 7 to 11 cycles and used a J-beta primer mix along with a sample-barcoded 5' primer. TCRdb reworked the public reads: Q25 trimming with fastp, MiXCR clone assembly, productive beta chains retained. Each CDR3 protein gets just one entry, which takes the most common genes and DNA from the rows behind it. For this sample there are about 830,000 distinct CDR3 sequences; 62% appear just once. Approximately 30% of the sample rests with the top ten. The sequenced material came from blood. The receptors derive from a man aged 25-45 years in good health.

V usage is TRBV10-3 and J usage is TRBJ1-6; TRBD1 matches at 7 bases. Germline V lookup: CDR1 ENHRY, CDR2 SYGVKD. The ends lost 2 bases at V and 4 bases at J; junction bases unmatched: 5. The CDR3 loop spans 16 amino acids. CDR3 sequence (DNA): TGTGCCATCAGTGAGCCTAGGGACAGTTATAATTCACCCCTCCACTTT. Its translation is CAISEPRDSYNSPLHF.

The chain uses TRBV7-9 and TRBJ1-2; possibly TRBD1 for D (6 bases). This CDR3 is built from 15 residues. Trimming shortened V by 4 bases and J by 7 bases, and 19 bases separated the two germline ends. Germline CDR1 and CDR2: SEHNR and FQNEAQ (reference sequence). CDR3 DNA sequence: TGTGCCAGCAGCTCCCCTGAAACAGGGAGTGGTGGCTACACCTTC. It yields the protein CASSSPETGSGGYTF.

This sequence joins TRBV20-1 and TRBJ2-1; 8 bases agree with TRBD2. J lost 6 bases, V lost 6 bases, and 10 bases had no gene match. CDR1 and CDR2 from the germline V gene are DFQATT and SNEGSKA (reference sequence). CDR3 length: 14 residues. The CDR3 is CSAPGLAPFNEQFF. CDR3 DNA sequence: TGCAGTGCGCCCGGACTAGCTCCTTTCAATGAGCAGTTCTTC.

Concerning this clonotype: Mismatch with germline at one junction end may stem from a read error. The DNA of the CDR3 is TGCAGTGCTAGCGGCGGGACTAGCTCATACACAGGTACGCAGTATTTT. Translation gives CSASGGTSSYTGTQYF. This chain connects TRBV20-1 to TRBJ2-3, with 9 bases fitting TRBD2. Germline CDR1 and CDR2: DFQATT and SNEGSKA (reference sequence). CDR3 length: 16 residues.

The rearrangement joins TRBV2 to TRBJ1-5; D ambiguous. Germline V gives CDR1 SNHLY, CDR2 FYNNEI. The CDR3 sequence is 15 residues long. V lost 3 bases to trimming and J lost 2 bases, with 11 bases between them. CDR3 region: CASSDLGTGNQPQHF. CDR3 in DNA: TGTGCCAGCAGTGATTTGGGTACAGGCAATCAGCCCCAGCATTTT. The full variable domain, with the rest looked up from reference TRBV2 and TRBJ1-5, is EPEVTQTPSHQVTQMGQEVILRCVPISNHLYFYWYRQILGQKVEFLVSFYNNEISEKSEIFDDQFSVERPDGSNFTLKIRSTKLEDSAMYFCASSDLGTGNQPQHFGDGTRLSIL.

This rearrangement joins TRBV7-2 to TRBJ2-7; 8 bases are shared with TRBD1. The CDR3 consists of 15 residues. V shed 1 base and J 2 bases; nucleotides not matched to a gene: 4. Germline loops: CDR1 SGHTA, CDR2 FQGNSA. CDR3 nucleotide sequence: TGTGCCAGCAGCTTAGTACAGGGGGACCCCTACGAGCAGTACTTC. Its protein product is CASSLVQGDPYEQYF.